The 2 T cell receptor beta chains given below trace back to one sample, sequenced in a study of T cells in Graves' hyperthyroidism and ophthalmopathy (dated by TCRdb to about 2019). The library relied on multiplex PCR. Reads for this sample came from an Illumina HiSeq 2000. The TCR beta CDR3 regions were amplified from RNA transcripts. The first round of RT-PCR for the TCR CDR3 was performed with the HTBI primer set and the Qiagen OneStep RT-PCR kit. In TCRdb, the public reads were trimmed at Q25 with fastp and aligned with MiXCR, with productive beta chains retained. Identical CDR3 proteins give one entry, which carries the most common genes and DNA. The sample table shows 380,000 or so distinct CDR3 sequences, and over 15% are seen once. The ten largest clones add up to approximately 4% of the sample. The sample was blood. These receptors came from a young woman with Graves' hyperthyroidism.

This clonotype was counted ten times or more. The CDR3 region is CAWSEQGDQPQHF. The CDR3 nucleotides read TGTGCCTGGAGCGAACAGGGGGATCAGCCCCAGCATTTT. The chain recombines TRBV30 with TRBJ1-5, with 8 bases matching TRBD1. The CDR3 length is 13 residues. The ends lost 3 bases at V and 5 bases at J; junction bases unmatched: 3. Germline V CDR1 and CDR2: GTSNPN, SVGIG (reference sequence).

Many counts were recorded for this clonotype. The J gene is TRBJ1-3, the V gene TRBV12-3 or TRBV12-4; D not certain. V was cut by 3 bases and J by 4 bases, with 13 bases left in between. There are 15 residues in the CDR3. The CDR3, as DNA: TGTGCCAGCAGTTTTCGTGTGCGAAGAGGAAACACCATATATTTT. Its protein product is CASSFRVRRGNTIYF.